A single sample gave rise to the 26 T cell receptor beta chains below, sequenced in a study of cytomegalovirus exposure and HLA in healthy donors. The PCR was carried out with 60 Vbeta primers and 13 Jbeta primers. The protocol was immunoSEQ multiplex PCR, while the TCRdb copy is restricted to in-frame clones and leaves out a portion. The sample holds under 120,000 clones; less than 80% are singletons and the top ten take 2.5% to 3.5%. Material: PBMCs. These receptors all stem from a woman in her thirties or forties in good health and CMV-seronegative.

The rearrangement joins TRBV5-6 to TRBJ1-1; D uncertain. The CDR3 has 15 residues. CDR1 and CDR2 (germline): SGHDT, YYEEEE. V was shortened by 0 bases and J by 5 bases, with 14 bases between the two germline ends. This CDR3 is CASSLANGGRTEAFF. The CDR3 nucleotides are TGTGCCAGCAGCTTGGCCAACGGAGGAAGGACTGAAGCTTTCTTT.

J is TRBJ1-3 and V is TRBV7-2; D is unresolved. Looked up from germline, CDR1 is SGHTA and CDR2 is FQGNSA. There are 15 residues in the CDR3. Between the trimmed V and J ends, which lost 3 bases and 0 bases, there was a span of 9 bases. The CDR3 is CASSLTQYSGNTIYF. CDR3 coding DNA: TGTGCCAGCAGCTTGACACAGTACTCTGGAAACACCATATATTTT.

The chain carries TRBV6-1 and TRBJ1-4; 8 positions agree with TRBD1. The CDR3 totals 14 residues. Germline V gene lookup returns CDR1 MNHNS and CDR2 SASEGT. The V segment lost 6 bases and the J segment 7 bases; nucleotides outside the gene matches: 7. Here the CDR3 reads CASRSGGLGEKLFF. In nucleotides, the CDR3 is TGTGCCAGCAGATCAGGGGGCTTAGGTGAAAAACTGTTTTTT.

The chain has TRBV7-2 and TRBJ2-5; TRBD1 might be the D (6 bases). This CDR3 is built from 17 residues. Looked up from germline, CDR1 is SGHTA and CDR2 is FQGNSA. Trimming pared 4 bases from V and 11 bases from J, leaving 29 bases between. The CDR3 DNA is TGTGCCAGCAGCTCCCTTTCCGGCGCCGATCTACGAAGGGGGCAGTACTTC. Its translation: CASSSLSGADLRRGQYF.

V is TRBV28 and J is TRBJ2-7; D may be TRBD2 (5 bases). There are 15 residues in the CDR3. V was trimmed by 8 bases and J by 0 bases, leaving 17 bases between them. Germline V gene lookup returns CDR1 MDHEN and CDR2 SYDVKM. CDR3: CASGADGESSYEQYF. CDR3 coding DNA: TGTGCCAGCGGCGCGGACGGGGAAAGCTCCTACGAGCAGTACTTC.

This clone was observed once. The chain is built from TRBV9 and TRBJ2-3; TRBD1 might be the D (6 bases). Germline CDR1 and CDR2: SGDLS and YYNGEE. V was shortened by 2 bases and J by 8 bases, with 15 bases between the two germline ends. The CDR3 is 14 amino acids. CDR3 nucleotide sequence: TGTGCCAGCAGCGTTACTACAGGGTTGGGTACGCAGTATTTT. It translates to CASSVTTGLGTQYF.

The chain links TRBV9 to TRBJ2-1; 9 positions agree with TRBD2. Germline V gene data show CDR1 as SGDLS and CDR2 as YYNGEE. This CDR3 is 15 amino acids long. The J segment lost 8 bases and the V segment lost 3 bases, leaving 9 bases of the junction unmatched. CDR3 residues: CASSGPTSGSDEQFF. CDR3 bases: TGTGCCAGCAGCGGGCCGACTAGCGGTTCTGATGAGCAGTTCTTC.

The V call is TRBV6-1, the J call TRBJ2-2; D is uncertain. The CDR3 spans 18 residues. V lost 4 bases and J lost 1, with 19 bases in between. In germline, CDR1 is MNHNS, CDR2 SASEGT. The CDR3 sequence is CASSVEFTELRNTGELFF. The DNA of the CDR3 is TGTGCCAGCAGTGTAGAATTCACGGAGCTAAGGAACACCGGGGAGCTGTTTTTT.

The chain is built from TRBV2 and TRBJ2-1, with 8 bases that match TRBD2. Germline CDR1 is SNHLY and CDR2 is FYNNEI. The trim removed 3 bases at V and 2 bases at J, leaving 3 bases unmatched. The CDR3 contains 15 residues. This CDR3 is CASSDWRGAYNEQFF. The CDR3 DNA reads as TGTGCCAGCAGTGATTGGCGGGGGGCCTACAATGAGCAGTTCTTC.

V gene TRBV9 combines with J gene TRBJ2-5; D not certain. The V and J ends lost 0 bases and 10 bases respectively, with 16 bases between them. This CDR3 has 14 residues. Per germline, CDR1 SGDLS and CDR2 YYNGEE. CDR3: CASSVAGSPWVQYF. As DNA, the CDR3 is TGTGCCAGCAGCGTAGCCGGGTCACCATGGGTCCAGTACTTC.

The gene calls are TRBV6-5 and TRBJ2-1; the D is unclear. The germline V gene has CDR1 MNHEY and CDR2 SVGAGI. This CDR3 spans 12 amino acids. Trimming took off 4 bases at V and 7 bases at J, with 8 bases between the two ends. CDR3 sequence reads: CASSSLTNEQFF. Written as DNA, the CDR3 is TGTGCCAGCAGTTCTCTGACTAATGAGCAGTTCTTC.

The chain employs TRBV5-8 and TRBJ2-3; no definite D call. The ends were cut back, 4 bases at V and 4 bases at J, with 16 bases in the middle. In germline, CDR1 is SGHTS, CDR2 YDEGEE. CDR3 size: 15 residues. The CDR3 region is CASSRNKIGADTQYF. As DNA, the CDR3 is TGTGCCAGCAGCCGCAATAAGATTGGAGCAGATACGCAGTATTTT.

This clone was seen once. The chain has TRBV20-1 and TRBJ2-7; possible D gene TRBD1, 5 bases. The length of the CDR3 is 11 residues. Trimming shortened V by 6 bases and J by 4 bases, and 10 bases separated the two germline ends. The V gene's germline CDR1 is DFQATT and CDR2 SNEGSKA (reference sequence). This CDR3 is CSAPGKYEQYF. Here the CDR3 DNA reads TGCAGTGCCCCAGGGAAGTACGAGCAGTACTTC.

The chain is built from TRBV15 and TRBJ1-1; D might be TRBD1 (5 bases). V gave up 4 bases and J gave up 5 bases, with 14 bases separating them. Germline V gene sequence: CDR1 LNHNV, CDR2 YYDKDF (reference sequence). The CDR3 length is 14 residues. CDR3 residues: CATSNVGRGTEAFF. The CDR3 DNA sequence: TGTGCCACCAGCAATGTGGGGCGGGGGACTGAAGCTTTCTTT. Together with reference TRBV15 and TRBJ1-1, the CDR3 gives the full variable domain: DAMVIQNPRYQVTQFGKPVTLSCSQTLNHNVMYWYQQKSSQAPKLLFHYYDKDFNNEADTPDNFQSRRPNTSFCFLDIRSPGLGDTAMYLCATSNVGRGTEAFFGQGTRLTVV.

The chain carries TRBV5-1 and TRBJ2-7; D not certain. CDR3 length: 14 residues. The germline V gene encodes CDR1 SGHRS and CDR2 YFSETQ. Trimming shortened V by 1 base and J by 2 bases, and 10 bases separated the two germline ends. CDR3 sequence reads: CASSLSMSPYEQYF. In DNA form, the CDR3 reads TGCGCCAGCAGCTTGTCCATGTCCCCCTACGAGCAGTACTTC.

The gene calls are TRBV10-1 and TRBJ1-1; D gene unclear. V was trimmed by 0 bases and J by 14 bases, leaving 16 bases between them. Germline-derived CDR1 and CDR2 are WNHNN and SYGVQD (reference sequence). The CDR3 has 13 residues. CDR3 region: CASSESGSRRTFF. CDR3 DNA sequence: TGCGCCAGCAGTGAGTCGGGGAGTCGTAGGACCTTCTTT.

V and J are TRBV11-3 and TRBJ2-2, with no clear D. From germline, CDR1 is SGHNT and CDR2 YENEEA. The CDR3 covers 15 residues. Trimming took off 2 bases at V and 0 bases at J, with 7 bases between the two ends. The CDR3 DNA reads TGTGCCAGCAGCTTAACGGGTACGAACACCGGGGAGCTGTTTTTT. Translating gives CASSLTGTNTGELFF.

The chain has TRBV6-5 and TRBJ2-1; 10 nucleotides agree with TRBD1. Trimming cost V 4 bases and J 7 bases; bases outside gene matches: 7. The germline V gene encodes CDR1 MNHEY and CDR2 SVGAGI. This CDR3 region has 15 residues. The chain's CDR3 is CASSSLGQGRNEQFF. The CDR3 nucleotides are TGTGCCAGCAGTTCCTTGGGACAGGGGAGAAATGAGCAGTTCTTC.

V and J are TRBV27 and TRBJ2-7, with 7 bases identical to TRBD2. V shed 2 bases, J shed 2 bases, and the junction held 3 bases outside the gene matches. Germline CDR1 and CDR2: MNHEY and SMNVEV (reference sequence). The CDR3 length is 14 residues. CDR3 residues: CASSLSRGAYEQYF. CDR3 DNA: TGTGCCAGCAGTTTAAGCCGGGGGGCCTACGAGCAGTACTTC.

The J gene is TRBJ1-5, the V gene TRBV7-2; TRBD1 is a possible D gene (6 bases). The CDR3 runs 18 residues. V gave up 2 bases and J gave up 4 bases, with 21 bases separating them. The V gene's germline CDR1 is SGHTA and CDR2 FQGNSA. The CDR3 region is CASSLSLSQQGLNQPQHF. DNA of the CDR3: TGTGCCAGCAGCTTAAGTCTCAGCCAACAGGGTTTAAATCAGCCCCAGCATTTT.

The J gene is TRBJ1-1, the V gene TRBV20-1; D gene ambiguous. The V gene's germline CDR1 is DFQATT and CDR2 SNEGSKA (reference sequence). CDR3 size: 11 residues. CDR3 DNA sequence: TGCAGGGCGGGGATGAACACTGAAGCTTTCTTT. This gives the protein CRAGMNTEAFF.

The CDR3 reads CASSVSWTSGTQETQYF. Written as DNA, the CDR3 is TGTGCCAGCAGCGTATCATGGACTAGCGGGACCCAAGAGACCCAGTACTTC. This chain connects TRBV7-9 to TRBJ2-5, with 12 bases that match TRBD2. The CDR3 contains 17 residues. Germline lookup yields CDR1 SEHNR and CDR2 FQNEAQ (reference sequence). J was trimmed by 1 base and V by 5 bases; bases with no gene match: 8.

V is TRBV29-1 and J is TRBJ2-7, with 10 positions matching TRBD2. Trimming at V came to 5 bases and at J to 4 bases, leaving 17 bases not matched to a gene. CDR1 SQVTM and CDR2 ANQGSEA come from the germline V gene. The CDR3 has 17 residues. The CDR3 is CSVLAPRGAGGQYEQYF. In DNA form, the CDR3 reads TGCAGCGTTTTGGCCCCCCGCGGAGCGGGAGGGCAGTACGAGCAGTACTTC.

J is TRBJ2-3 and V is TRBV28; D may be TRBD1 (7 bases). The CDR3 is 19 residues long. Germline CDR1 MDHEN, CDR2 SYDVKM. Trimming stripped 4 bases from V and 5 bases from J, with 28 bases between. The CDR3 reads CASSSTGEVGEWFIDTQYF. The CDR3 DNA sequence: TGTGCCAGCAGTTCCACAGGGGAGGTTGGGGAGTGGTTTATAGATACGCAGTATTTT.

V and J are TRBV4-1 and TRBJ2-5; TRBD2 aligns across 9 bases. With the DNA end fitting TRBJ2-7 better, the J assignment may be wrong. The CDR3 length is 17 residues. CDR1 and CDR2 (germline): MGHRA, YSYEKL. This chain's CDR3 is CASSQDWIAGAAYEQYF. CDR3 sequence (DNA): TGCGCCAGCAGCCAAGATTGGATAGCGGGGGCCGCCTACGAGCAGTACTTC.

The CDR3 nucleotides are TGTGCCAGCAGCCCGCGGACAGGGGTGAACACTGAAGCTTTCTTT. The encoded protein is CASSPRTGVNTEAFF. The chain uses TRBV7-8 and TRBJ1-1; 9 nucleotides match TRBD1. CDR3 length: 15 amino acids. Germline CDR1 reads SGHVS; CDR2 reads FQNEAQ. V shed 5 bases and J 0 bases; nucleotides not matched to a gene: 4.